This T cell receptor beta chain emerged from a study of human T cells and chemical hapten exposure. Across the whole study: During the roughly 26-week study period, patients had diphenylcyclopropenone applied to the scalp every week.

CDR3 size: 14 residues. Germline V gives CDR1 SSHAT, CDR2 FNYEAQ (reference sequence). This clonotype was seen many times. TCRdb re-called the RACE reads with MiXCR, one entry per CDR3 protein. The table includes some 96,000 distinct CDR3 sequences, about 9.3% detected once. Time point indicated: patch test 2, 6 weeks after DPC sensitization. Specified treatment: therapeutic diphenylcyclopropenone sensitization with weekly scalp DPC. The origin of this receptor is a woman between 40 and 50 years old with alopecia areata. Some clones in this sample may be carry-over from other donors' samples. Sample: whole blood, taken in connection with sensitization to the hapten diphenylcyclopropenone (DPC). The rearrangement links TRBV7-7 to TRBJ2-7; 10 bases are a match to TRBD1. In nucleotides, the CDR3 is TGTGCTAGCGCGAGGGACAGGGGTGTTGCCGAGCAGTACTTC. Translating gives CASARDRGVAEQYF.